The 21 T cell receptor beta chains listed next were all sequenced from one sample in a study of blood T cell repertoires in COVID-19. Sequencing used immunoSEQ multiplex PCR; TCRdb keeps in-frame clones, though not all of them. The table has around 190,000 clones, 84% seen once. Sequences were obtained from peripheral blood. Receptor source: a human donor in a cohort sampled during active COVID-19.

The V gene is TRBV7-9, the J gene TRBJ2-6; possibly TRBD1 for D (6 bases). Trimming removed 5 bases at V and 2 bases at J, with 19 bases between. Looked up from germline, CDR1 is SEHNR and CDR2 is FQNEAQ (reference sequence). CDR3 length: 18 residues. The CDR3 coding sequence is TGTGCCAGCAGCCGTAAGGCCAACAGGGCTACTGGGGCCAACGTCCTGACTTTC. Its protein is CASSRKANRATGANVLTF.

For the CDR3, the DNA is TGCAGTGCTTCCGACAGTGGCGAGCAGTACTTC. Protein: CSASDSGEQYF. V is TRBV20-1 and J is TRBJ2-7; a weak D match, TRBD1 (5 bases). Germline loops: CDR1 DFQATT, CDR2 SNEGSKA (reference sequence). The CDR3 is 11 amino acids. Trimming cost V 5 bases and J 6 bases, with 11 bases left between them.

CDR3 in amino acids: CASSIRATNEKLFF. Written as DNA, the CDR3 is TGTGCCAGTAGTATCCGGGCAACTAATGAAAAACTGTTTTTT. This chain joins TRBV19 and TRBJ1-4; D is ambiguous. The V end lost 3 bases, the J end lost 0 bases, and 5 bases lay between the germline ends. CDR1 is LNHDA and CDR2 is SQIVND in the germline V gene (reference sequence). This CDR3 has 14 amino acids.

The chain employs TRBV5-1 and TRBJ1-2, with 12 bases lining up with TRBD1. Germline trimming cut 4 bases from V and 3 bases from J; bases unmatched to any gene: 10. CDR1 is SGHRS and CDR2 is YFSETQ in the germline V gene. The CDR3 has 17 residues. CDR3 DNA: TGCGCCAGCAGCCGGCCGGGACAGGGGGCGTCTGACTATGGCTACACCTTC. Translated: CASSRPGQGASDYGYTF.

This clone has only one observation. This chain links TRBV27 with TRBJ2-7; D ambiguous. Germline CDR1 MNHEY, CDR2 SMNVEV (reference sequence). V lost 6 bases, J lost 2 bases, and 11 bases lay in between. This CDR3 has 13 residues. The CDR3: CASSPSVTYEQYF. The CDR3 DNA follows: TGTGCCAGCAGCCCGTCAGTAACCTACGAGCAGTACTTC.

A single count supports this clone. The rearrangement joins TRBV21-1 to TRBJ1-5; TRBD1 is the table's D call, not checked against the DNA. TRBV21-1 is a known pseudogene. The CDR3 loop spans 17 amino acids. CDR3: CASSRDLDRAPNQPQHF. As DNA, the CDR3 is TGTGCCAGCAGCCGTGACCTGGACAGGGCCCCCAATCAGCCCCAGCATTTT.

CDR3 residues: CAWDRGLLREQFF. The CDR3 bases are TGTGCCTGGGACAGGGGCCTCTTACGAGAGCAGTTCTTC. The rearrangement links TRBV30 to TRBJ2-1, with TRBD1 matching over 8 bases. CDR3 length equals 13 residues. Unmatched junction bases numbered 10, after V lost 5 bases and J lost 10 bases. Looked up from germline, CDR1 is GTSNPN and CDR2 is SVGIG (reference sequence).

This clone was counted a few times. The gene calls are TRBV18 and TRBJ2-7, with 7 positions matching TRBD1. The germline gives CDR1 KGHSH, CDR2 LQKENI. The CDR3 is 16 amino acids. The V segment lost 3 bases and the J segment 2 bases; nucleotides outside the gene matches: 10. CDR3 amino acids: CASSPLRVGGAYEQYF. The CDR3 DNA is TGTGCCAGCTCACCCTTACGGGTAGGGGGCGCCTACGAGCAGTACTTC. The variable domain in full, with the rest retrieved from reference TRBV18 and TRBJ2-7, is NAGVMQNPRHLVRRRGQEARLRCSPMKGHSHVYWYRQLPEEGLKFMVYLQKENIIDESGMPKERFSAEFPKEGPSILRIQQVVRGDSAAYFCASSPLRVGGAYEQYFGPGTRLTVT.

The chain employs TRBV28 and TRBJ1-5; D ambiguous. CDR3 length: 15 amino acids. Germline V gene lookup returns CDR1 MDHEN and CDR2 SYDVKM. Trimming pared 7 bases from V and 4 bases from J, leaving 17 bases between. The CDR3, as DNA: TGTGCCAGCACTTCCGCTGGTACATTGAATCAGCCCCAGCATTTT. Translating gives CASTSAGTLNQPQHF.

The chain joins TRBV7-2 to TRBJ2-1, with D tentatively TRBD1 (6 bases). CDR1 and CDR2 (germline): SGHTA, FQGNSA. The CDR3 extends over 16 amino acids. V was pared by 0 bases and J by 2 bases, with 11 bases between. CDR3 nucleotide sequence: TGTGCCAGCAGCTTAGCGCAGGGGACCACCTACAATGAGCAGTTCTTC. The encoded protein is CASSLAQGTTYNEQFF.

The chain has TRBV18 and TRBJ2-7, with a possible D match to TRBD1 (5 bases). The length of the CDR3 is 15 residues. The V end was cut by 3 bases, the J end by 0 bases, with 12 bases between. Germline CDR1 is KGHSH and CDR2 is LQKENI. The CDR3 coding sequence is TGTGCCAGCTCACCGGGGCCGAGGAGCTCCTACGAGCAGTACTTC. Translating gives CASSPGPRSSYEQYF.

The J gene is TRBJ1-1, the V gene TRBV7-9; D may be TRBD1 (5 bases). Per germline, CDR1 SEHNR and CDR2 FQNEAQ (reference sequence). The V and J ends lost 4 bases and 6 bases respectively, with 18 bases between them. The CDR3 totals 15 residues. CDR3 sequence: CASSSKGRGDPEAFF. DNA of the CDR3: TGTGCCAGCAGCTCCAAGGGGCGGGGAGATCCTGAAGCTTTCTTT.

CDR3 bases: TGTGCCAGCAGAAGTACAGGGAACCCCTACGAGCAGTACTTC. Its protein product is CASRSTGNPYEQYF. The chain is built from TRBV2 and TRBJ2-7; the D gene is possibly TRBD1 (6 bases). With 6 bases removed from V and 2 bases from J, the gap between germline ends came to 14 bases. Per germline, CDR1 SNHLY and CDR2 FYNNEI. This CDR3 contains 14 residues.

The chain carries TRBV2 and TRBJ1-2; D is possibly TRBD1 (5 bases). V was clipped by 4 bases and J by 6 bases, with 18 bases between them. Germline V lookup: CDR1 SNHLY, CDR2 FYNNEI. The CDR3 runs to 15 residues. The CDR3 nucleotides read TGTGCCAGCAGTGTGCAGGGCCGTGGTAAGGATGGCTACACCTTC. Amino acid sequence: CASSVQGRGKDGYTF.

V and J are TRBV7-9 and TRBJ2-5; possible D gene TRBD2, 6 bases. Germline V lookup: CDR1 SEHNR, CDR2 FQNEAQ (reference sequence). V was shortened by 5 bases and J by 0 bases, with 16 bases between the two germline ends. The CDR3 spans 16 residues. CDR3 DNA sequence: TGTGCCAGCAGCCGCCGTCGCGGGACGTACCAAGAGACCCAGTACTTC. Its translation is CASSRRRGTYQETQYF.

The chain carries TRBV6-5 and TRBJ1-1, with TRBD1 matching 7 bases. The CDR3 runs to 14 residues. V lost 6 bases, J lost 1 base, and 5 bases stayed unmatched. The V gene's germline CDR1 is MNHEY and CDR2 SVGAGI. The CDR3 protein is CASRPTGPNTEAFF. Here the CDR3 DNA reads TGTGCCAGCAGACCGACAGGGCCGAACACTGAAGCTTTCTTT.

DNA for the CDR3: TGTGCCAGCAGCCCCCTGCGGAGGAACAATGAGCAGTTCTTC. Translation: CASSPLRRNNEQFF. The chain links TRBV7-2 to TRBJ2-1; tentatively, D is TRBD2 (5 bases). Trimming removed 5 bases from V and 5 bases from J, with 13 bases in between. There are 14 residues in the CDR3. Germline V gene data show CDR1 as SGHTA and CDR2 as FQGNSA. Combining the CDR3 with reference TRBV7-2 and TRBJ2-1 gives the whole variable domain GAGVSQSPSNKVTEKGKDVELRCDPISGHTALYWYRQSLGQGLEFLIYFQGNSAPDKSGLPSDRFSAERTGGSVSTLTIQRTQQEDSAVYLCASSPLRRNNEQFFGPGTRLTVL.

The chain has TRBV21-1 and TRBJ1-5; the tabulated D call, TRBD1, remains unverified against the DNA. TRBV21-1 is an annotated pseudogene. CDR3 length: 17 residues. The CDR3 spells CASSRTGGGDSNQPQHF. The CDR3 bases are TGTGCCAGCAGCAGGACAGGGGGGGGTGATAGCAATCAGCCCCAGCATTTT.

This clone occurred a few times. The rearrangement links TRBV18 to TRBJ1-1; D is unresolved. Germline values: CDR1 KGHSH, CDR2 LQKENI. V lost 2 bases and J lost 3, with 22 bases in between. The CDR3 extends over 18 amino acids. This CDR3 is CASSPIKGGGYEDTEAFF. CDR3 nucleotides: TGTGCCAGCTCACCAATCAAGGGAGGTGGGTACGAAGACACTGAAGCTTTCTTT.

V is TRBV7-2 and J is TRBJ1-4, with D maybe TRBD1 (5 bases). CDR1 and CDR2 from the germline V gene are SGHTA and FQGNSA. There are 14 residues in the CDR3. Trimming cost V 5 bases and J 8 bases, with 15 bases left between them. The CDR3 bases are TGTGCCAGCAGCCCGGGGGGGATGGGGGAAAAACTGTTTTTT. Amino acid sequence: CASSPGGMGEKLFF.

The rearrangement links TRBV29-1 to TRBJ1-2, with D maybe TRBD1 (6 bases). The CDR3 covers 13 residues. The V end lost 4 bases, the J end lost 1 base, and 10 bases lay between the germline ends. Germline CDR1 and CDR2: SQVTM and ANQGSEA. The DNA for the CDR3 is TGCAGCGTTGGTGACAGGAATAACTATGGCTACACCTTC. It translates to CSVGDRNNYGYTF.